The subject of this entry is one T cell receptor (beta chain). Its antigen is unidentified. This sample is part of a study of shared clonotypes between healthy human individuals. The CDR3 loop spans 15 amino acids. CDR1 is LNHDA and CDR2 is SQIVND in the germline V gene (reference sequence). V lost 5 bases to trimming and J lost 1 base; unmatched junction nucleotides: 5. Here immunoSEQ multiplex PCR was the method, and the copy in TCRdb shows in-frame clones only, minus some. Altogether about 980,000 clones are present, 76% being singletons, with the ten largest covering around 1.4%. Study-level results: Sorted-subset sequencing was shown by rarefaction to be incomplete despite large depth. Against clonotypes common to all four donors, non-shared ones had lower generation probabilities.

The chain employs TRBV19 and TRBJ1-5, with 7 bases identical to TRBD1. This receptor was obtained from a man between 18 and 29 years old in good health. The specimen was memory CD4+ T cells sorted from blood. The subset: CD45RA-negative fraction. For the CDR3, the DNA is TGTGCCAGTAGTGGGCCAGGGGGAAGCAATCAGCCCCAGCATTTT. It yields the protein CASSGPGGSNQPQHF.